These 28 T cell receptor beta chains were all obtained from the same sample, sequenced in a study of tumour-infiltrating T cells in Burkitt lymphoma (dated by TCRdb to 2018 to 2021). Receptors were amplified or captured by the immunoSEQ multiplex PCR assay. TCRdb took this table from immuneACCESS and kept in-frame rearrangements with V and J called. Such tables lack part of the clones; where checked against another copy, unresolved V genes explain under half of the gap, and the rest is unexplained. A total of tens of thousands of clones appear in this sample, around 32% of them only once. Around 2.9% of the sample is taken by the ten largest. Sequencing was carried out using tumor tissue. The receptors were sampled from a human donor with Burkitt lymphoma.

The V and J genes are TRBV19 and TRBJ2-1; 7 nucleotides align to TRBD2. This CDR3 has 15 residues. CDR1 LNHDA and CDR2 SQIVND come from the germline V gene (reference sequence). Trimming removed 3 bases from V and 3 bases from J; junction bases left unmatched: 5. The CDR3 bases are TGTGCCAGTAGTATCGGAACGGGGGGCTACAATGAGCAGTTCTTC. It yields the protein CASSIGTGGYNEQFF.

The J gene is TRBJ1-2, the V gene TRBV10-3, with D perhaps matching TRBD1 (5 bases). Germline CDR1 reads ENHRY; CDR2 reads SYGVKD. Trimming took off 7 bases at V and 0 bases at J, with 15 bases between the two ends. The CDR3 has 15 residues. The CDR3 coding sequence is TGTGCCATCAAAGGGGCCGGGAAAGCTAACTATGGCTACACCTTC. Its protein product is CAIKGAGKANYGYTF.

This clone has only a few counts. J is TRBJ2-5 and V is TRBV7-9; D perhaps matches TRBD1 (5 bases). From germline, CDR1 is SEHNR and CDR2 FQNEAQ (reference sequence). CDR3 size: 13 residues. The V and J ends lost 5 bases and 2 bases respectively, with 9 bases between them. Here the CDR3 DNA reads TGTGCCAGCAGCCTCAGACAGCAAGAGACCCAGTACTTC. Translation gives CASSLRQQETQYF.

V usage is TRBV19 and J usage is TRBJ1-2; tentatively, D is TRBD1 (5 bases). Germline-derived CDR1 and CDR2 are LNHDA and SQIVND (reference sequence). CDR3 length: 16 residues. V was trimmed by 10 bases and J by 5 bases, leaving 26 bases between them. CDR3 in amino acids: CATLTGTLGPGYGYTF. CDR3 nucleotides: TGTGCCACACTTACCGGGACCCTGGGGCCGGGGTATGGCTACACCTTC.

This clone was seen more than once but under ten times. J is TRBJ1-2 and V is TRBV19; a weak D match, TRBD1 (6 bases). Per the germline V gene, CDR1 is LNHDA and CDR2 is SQIVND (reference sequence). The V end lost 5 bases, the J end lost 4 bases, and 20 bases lay between the germline ends. CDR3 length: 16 amino acids. CDR3 in DNA: TGTGCCAGTAGTGCCCGGTCAGGGGAGGGAAGCTATGGCTACACCTTC. It translates to CASSARSGEGSYGYTF.

The V and J genes are TRBV30 and TRBJ1-6, with 10 bases lining up with TRBD1. The length of the CDR3 is 16 residues. J was trimmed by 3 bases and V by 0 bases; bases with no gene match: 2. Germline V gene lookup returns CDR1 GTSNPN and CDR2 SVGIG (reference sequence). CDR3 bases: TGTGCCTGGAGTGTCGGGACAGGGGTCTATAATTCACCCCTCCACTTT. This encodes CAWSVGTGVYNSPLHF.

The chain joins TRBV21-1 to TRBJ1-2. TRBV21-1 is a pseudogene segment. CDR3 length: 14 amino acids. The CDR3 protein is CASSDPRGSRHDTF. CDR3 nucleotide sequence: TGTGCCAGCAGCGACCCCCGCGGGAGCCGACATGACACCTTC.

The DNA of the CDR3 is TGTGCCAGCAGCTTCGACAACCAAGAGACCCAGTACTTC. It is translated as CASSFDNQETQYF. The chain joins TRBV7-9 to TRBJ2-5; the D is unclear. Trimming removed 3 bases from V and 0 bases from J, with 5 bases in between. The CDR3 consists of 13 residues. The germline V gene encodes CDR1 SEHNR and CDR2 FQNEAQ (reference sequence).

This chain connects TRBV2 to TRBJ1-5; 9 nucleotides line up with TRBD1. The CDR3 length is 15 residues. Germline V gene lookup returns CDR1 SNHLY and CDR2 FYNNEI. V shed 6 bases, J shed 4 bases, and the junction held 7 bases outside the gene matches. CDR3 amino acids: CASSPGTGRNQPQHF. The CDR3 DNA is TGTGCCAGCAGCCCTGGGACAGGGCGGAATCAGCCCCAGCATTTT.

CDR3: CASSLGLPGITNTIYF. Here the CDR3 DNA reads TGTGCCAGCAGCTTAGGCCTTCCAGGGATTACGAACACCATATATTTT. This chain joins TRBV13 and TRBJ1-3; D is possibly TRBD1 (5 bases). Trimming removed 0 bases from V and 7 bases from J, with 16 bases in between. The CDR3 has 16 amino acids. Germline CDR1 is PRHDT and CDR2 is FYEKMQ (reference sequence). Full variable domain (missing parts from reference TRBV13 and TRBJ1-3): AAGVIQSPRHLIKEKRETATLKCYPIPRHDTVYWYQQGPGQDPQFLISFYEKMQSDKGSIPDRFSAQQFSDYHSELNMSSLELGDSALYFCASSLGLPGITNTIYFGEGSWLTVV.

The chain is built from TRBV4-3 and TRBJ2-3, with 9 positions matching TRBD2. Germline CDR1 LGHNA, CDR2 YSLEER. Trimming at V came to 0 bases and at J to 11 bases, leaving 6 bases not matched to a gene. The CDR3 runs to 14 residues. CDR3 DNA: TGCGCCAGCAGCCAAGAAAGGGCGCGGGGGGGGCAGTATTTT. Its protein is CASSQERARGGQYF.

The chain employs TRBV28 and TRBJ1-2, with TRBD1 as a possible D gene (5 bases). V lost 4 bases and J 4 bases, leaving 7 bases between the germline ends. The CDR3 consists of 12 residues. Germline V gene sequence: CDR1 MDHEN, CDR2 SYDVKM. CDR3: CASSSGTYGYTF. CDR3 nucleotide sequence: TGTGCCAGCAGTTCCGGGACCTATGGCTACACCTTC.

V is TRBV5-6 and J is TRBJ1-3; unclear D gene. CDR1 is SGHDT and CDR2 is YYEEEE in the germline V gene. The length of the CDR3 is 14 residues. Trimming removed 4 bases from V and 5 bases from J, with 13 bases in between. The CDR3 loop is CASSPEAERNTIYF. The CDR3 DNA reads as TGTGCCAGCAGCCCCGAGGCCGAAAGAAACACCATATATTTT.

The CDR3 DNA reads as TGCAGCGTTATGGGACTAGCGGGGGCAACCTACAATGAGCAGTTCTTC. This codes for CSVMGLAGATYNEQFF. This chain links TRBV29-1 with TRBJ2-1, with 14 bases aligning to TRBD2. Germline loops: CDR1 SQVTM, CDR2 ANQGSEA. J lost 2 bases, V lost 5 bases, and 5 bases had no gene match. The CDR3 runs to 16 residues.

This clone was seen only a few times. The chain employs TRBV14 and TRBJ2-5; D gene uncertain. V was shortened by 2 bases and J by 4 bases, with 14 bases between the two germline ends. CDR1 and CDR2 (germline): SGHDN, FVKESK. CDR3 size: 15 residues. The CDR3 DNA is TGTGCCAGCAGCCAAACTCCGCATCGAGGAGAGACCCAGTACTTC. Amino acid sequence: CASSQTPHRGETQYF.

V usage is TRBV5-5 and J usage is TRBJ1-5; D not certain. V was clipped by 0 bases and J by 7 bases, with 14 bases between them. Germline V gives CDR1 SGHKS, CDR2 YYEKEE (reference sequence). The CDR3 consists of 15 residues. Here the CDR3 DNA reads TGTGCCAGCAGCTTGGCTGTGGGCAGGTTACAGCCCCAGCATTTT. Protein product: CASSLAVGRLQPQHF.

The genes are TRBV6-5 and TRBJ2-2; D remains ambiguous. V lost 6 bases and J 0 bases, leaving 5 bases between the germline ends. This CDR3 spans 13 amino acids. Per the germline V gene, CDR1 is MNHEY and CDR2 is SVGAGI. The CDR3 nucleotides are TGTGCCAGCAGGGGGTCGAACACCGGGGAGCTGTTTTTT. This sequence encodes CASRGSNTGELFF.

This clone showed up just once. The genes are TRBV5-6 and TRBJ1-4; the D gene is possibly TRBD1 (5 bases). CDR1 and CDR2 (germline): SGHDT, YYEEEE. V was cut by 4 bases and J by 1 base, with 11 bases left in between. The CDR3 has 15 amino acids. The CDR3 nucleotides are TGTGCCAGCAGCGTGTGGCAGGGAACTAATGAAAAACTGTTTTTT. This encodes CASSVWQGTNEKLFF.

The chain has TRBV18 and TRBJ1-2, with D maybe TRBD1 (5 bases). Germline values: CDR1 KGHSH, CDR2 LQKENI. CDR3 length equals 13 residues. V was clipped by 2 bases and J by 6 bases, with 10 bases between them. The CDR3 sequence is CASSPADNNGYTF. The CDR3 region has the DNA TGTGCCAGCTCACCAGCGGACAATAATGGCTACACCTTC.

The chain links TRBV10-3 to TRBJ1-1; TRBD1 is a possible D gene (5 bases). Germline V gene lookup returns CDR1 ENHRY and CDR2 SYGVKD. This CDR3 region has 14 residues. V was cut by 4 bases and J by 1 base, with 10 bases left in between. This CDR3 is CAISAGRTNTEAFF. The CDR3 region has the DNA TGTGCCATCAGTGCGGGACGTACGAACACTGAAGCTTTCTTT.

CDR3 nucleotide sequence: TGCGCCAGCAGCCCCCTGGCCGGGGGCTATCACTCTGGGGCCAACGTCCTGACTTTC. The encoded protein is CASSPLAGGYHSGANVLTF. V gene TRBV4-1 combines with J gene TRBJ2-6; D could derive from TRBD1 or TRBD2 (6 bases each). CDR1 and CDR2 from the germline V gene are MGHRA and YSYEKL. V was trimmed by 4 bases and J by 0 bases, leaving 19 bases between them. This CDR3 is built from 19 residues.

The V call is TRBV7-3, the J call TRBJ2-7; TRBD1 matches 9 bases. Germline CDR1 SGHTA, CDR2 FQGTGA. The CDR3 is 14 amino acids. With V trimmed by 4 bases and J by 5 bases, 6 bases remained unmatched. The CDR3 spells CASSSGQGSHEQYF. The CDR3 DNA follows: TGTGCCAGCAGCTCCGGACAGGGGTCCCACGAGCAGTACTTC. The whole variable domain, filled in from reference TRBV7-3 and TRBJ2-7, reads GAGVSQTPSNKVTEKGKYVELRCDPISGHTALYWYRQSLGQGPEFLIYFQGTGAADDSGLPNDRFFAVRPEGSVSTLKIQRTERGDSAVYLCASSSGQGSHEQYFGPGTRLTVT.

The CDR3 here is CASSVRTGYYGYTF. CDR3 nucleotides: TGTGCCAGCAGCGTAAGGACAGGGTACTATGGCTACACCTTC. The chain combines TRBV9 with TRBJ1-2; 8 nucleotides line up with TRBD1. V dropped 1 base and J dropped 3; count of bases not matched to a gene: 2. Germline assignment: CDR1 SGDLS and CDR2 YYNGEE. This CDR3 spans 14 amino acids.

The gene calls are TRBV5-5 and TRBJ2-7; D possibly corresponds to TRBD2 (6 bases). CDR1 and CDR2 from the germline V gene are SGHKS and YYEKEE (reference sequence). Trimming cost V 1 base and J 0 bases, with 14 bases left between them. This CDR3 is built from 16 residues. The CDR3 bases are TGTGCCAGCAGCTTGCCCCCCGGGGGAATCTCCTACGAGCAGTACTTC. It encodes CASSLPPGGISYEQYF. The whole variable domain, filled in from reference TRBV5-5 and TRBJ2-7, reads DAGVTQSPTHLIKTRGQQVTLRCSPISGHKSVSWYQQVLGQGPQFIFQYYEKEERGRGNFPDRFSARQFPNYSSELNVNALLLGDSALYLCASSLPPGGISYEQYFGPGTRLTVT.

The gene calls are TRBV6-5 and TRBJ1-4, with TRBD1 matching 7 bases. This CDR3 has 14 residues. The germline gives CDR1 MNHEY, CDR2 SVGAGI. J gave up 6 bases and V 6 bases, and 7 bases lay outside the gene matches. Here the CDR3 reads CASSQPGQDEKLFF. The CDR3 DNA follows: TGTGCCAGCAGCCAGCCCGGACAGGATGAAAAACTGTTTTTT.

This clone showed up just once. This chain links TRBV18 with TRBJ2-7; maybe TRBD2 (6 bases). In germline, CDR1 is KGHSH, CDR2 LQKENI. CDR3 length: 14 amino acids. V was clipped by 3 bases and J by 1 base, with 10 bases between them. CDR3 protein: CASSPAEGSYEQYF. CDR3 bases: TGTGCCAGCTCACCCGCGGAGGGTTCCTACGAGCAGTACTTC.

The rearrangement uses TRBV7-2 and TRBJ2-7, with TRBD1 identical over 8 bases. V gave up 2 bases and J gave up 1 base; unmatched junction bases: 10. CDR3 size: 17 residues. Per germline, CDR1 SGHTA and CDR2 FQGNSA. The CDR3 DNA reads as TGTGCCAGCAGCTTAAGGGGACCTGACAGGGGATCCTACGAGCAGTACTTC. As protein: CASSLRGPDRGSYEQYF.

V usage is TRBV5-1 and J usage is TRBJ1-1; D gene ambiguous. Germline loops: CDR1 SGHRS, CDR2 YFSETQ. This CDR3 has 13 residues. V shed 0 bases and J shed 0 bases, with 3 bases lying between them. The CDR3 DNA sequence: TGCGCCAGCAGCTTGGGGCTGAACACTGAAGCTTTCTTT. Amino acids: CASSLGLNTEAFF.